These T cell receptor beta chains were read from a single sample in a study of blood T cell repertoires in COVID-19. This table comes from immunoSEQ multiplex PCR, and its TCRdb copy is limited to in-frame clones, with some not included. The profile shows about 100,000 clones, roughly 79% of them singletons. Sequencing was done on a sample of peripheral blood. The receptors derive from a man between 65 and 85 years old with active or convalescent COVID-19. Each CDR3 is given with its conserved first and last residue. The D gene is left open where the match is weak. Size is stated for part of the rows, as once, few or many counts, or as a class when the clone is expanded.

v_call,d_call,clone_size,j_call,cdr3_nt,cdr3_aa
TRBV5-1,TRBD1,.,TRBJ1-3,TGCGCCAGCAGCCCGGGGACAGGCGACTCTGGAAACACCATATATTTT,CASSPGTGDSGNTIYF
TRBV3-1/TRBV3-2,.,.,TRBJ1-6,TGTGCCAGCAGCCAAGAGTACATGGATTCACCCCTCCACTTT,CASSQEYMDSPLHF
TRBV11-2,.,.,TRBJ1-6,TGTGCCAGCAGCTTAGTCGGCGGGAGCTCCTATAATTCACCCCTCCACTTT,CASSLVGGSSYNSPLHF
TRBV5-5,TRBD2,once,TRBJ2-2,TGTGCCAGCAGCTCAAGACTAGCGGGAGGGCCGTCCGGGGAGCTGTTTTTT,CASSSRLAGGPSGELFF
TRBV6-2/TRBV6-3,.,.,TRBJ2-7,TGTGCCAGCAGTTACTCAGCGAATAGACGCTACGAGCAGTACTTC,CASSYSANRRYEQYF
TRBV18,TRBD1,.,TRBJ2-7,TGTGCCAGCTCACGGGACAGGGGTAACTACGAGCAGTACTTC,CASSRDRGNYEQYF
TRBV6-6,TRBD1,once,TRBJ1-4,TGTGCCAGCAGCCTTGGGACAGCTAATGAAAAACTGTTTTTT,CASSLGTANEKLFF
TRBV5-4,TRBD2,.,TRBJ2-7,TGTGCCAGCAGCTTGGGGGCGGGAGGCGGATCCTACGAGCAGTACTTC,CASSLGAGGGSYEQYF
TRBV5-4,TRBD1,.,TRBJ2-6,TGTGCCAGCAGCTTGTTGCAGGGGGCTGGGGCTGGGGCCAACGTCCTGACTTTC,CASSLLQGAGAGANVLTF
TRBV28,.,many,TRBJ2-7,TGTGCCAGCAGTTCCCCCCGGGTCTTGGACGGGGAGTTCACCTACGAGCAGTACTTC,CASSSPRVLDGEFTYEQYF
TRBV15,TRBD2,.,TRBJ2-5,TGTGCCACCAGCAGAGGCGGGAGGGCCACCGAGACCCAGTACTTC,CATSRGGRATETQYF
TRBV5-4,TRBD2,few,TRBJ2-7,TGTGCCAGCAGCCCGGGACTAGCGGGGACCTACGAGCAGTACTTC,CASSPGLAGTYEQYF
TRBV12-3/TRBV12-4,.,.,TRBJ1-2,TGTGCCAGCAGTTTGTTTCAGGGAGGAGGCTACACCTTC,CASSLFQGGGYTF
TRBV19,TRBD1,.,TRBJ1-1,TGTGCCAGTAGTTTGCAGGGGGCTGGCACTGAAGCTTTCTTT,CASSLQGAGTEAFF
TRBV30,TRBD1,.,TRBJ2-7,TGTGCCGGGGACAGGGGTTTCGAGCAGTACTTC,CAGDRGFEQYF
TRBV11-2,TRBD1,.,TRBJ2-7,TGTGCCAGCAGCCCCAGGGGGATCTCCTACGAGCAGTACTTC,CASSPRGISYEQYF
TRBV5-4,TRBD1,once,TRBJ1-1,TGTGCCAGCAGCCTTATGGACAGGAGGCAGACTGAAGCTTTCTTT,CASSLMDRRQTEAFF
TRBV9,.,.,TRBJ1-1,TGTGCCAGCAGCGTATCAATCGGGGGGCTGAACACTGAAGCTTTCTTT,CASSVSIGGLNTEAFF